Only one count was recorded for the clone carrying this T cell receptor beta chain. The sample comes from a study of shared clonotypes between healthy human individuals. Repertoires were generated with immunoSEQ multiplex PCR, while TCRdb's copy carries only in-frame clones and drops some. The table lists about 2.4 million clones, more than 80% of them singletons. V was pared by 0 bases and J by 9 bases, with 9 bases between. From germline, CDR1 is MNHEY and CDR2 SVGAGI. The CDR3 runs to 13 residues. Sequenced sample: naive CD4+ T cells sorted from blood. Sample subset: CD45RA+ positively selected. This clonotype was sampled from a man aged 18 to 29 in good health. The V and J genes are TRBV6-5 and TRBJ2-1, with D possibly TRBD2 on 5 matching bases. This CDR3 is CASSYSGGGEQFF. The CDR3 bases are TGTGCCAGCAGTTACTCGGGCGGAGGTGAGCAGTTCTTC.